Listed below are T cell receptor beta chains from one sample, sequenced in a study of shared clonotypes between healthy human individuals. Assay: immunoSEQ multiplex PCR; the TCRdb copy retains only in-frame clones and omits some. The sample has about 2.3 million clones; 80% to 95% are singletons. Sequencing was done on a sample of naive CD4+ T cells from PBMCs. The origin of the receptors is a man aged 18 to 29 in good health. Some clones in this sample may be carry-over from other donors' samples. Each CDR3 is given with its conserved first and last residue. The D gene is left open where the match is weak. Size is stated for part of the rows, as once, few or many counts, or as a class when the clone is expanded.

CDR3 length | J gene | D gene | V gene | clone size | CDR3 DNA | CDR3 protein
15 | TRBJ1-1 | NA | TRBV18 | NA | TGTGCCAGCTCACTAAGTTTGGCAAAGAACACTGAAGCTTTCTTT | CASSLSLAKNTEAFF
14 | TRBJ1-2 | NA | TRBV7-9 | few | TGTGCCAGCAGCTTGGAAGGACGGGAAGGTGGCTACACCTTC | CASSLEGREGGYTF
14 | TRBJ2-3 | TRBD2 | TRBV5-1 | NA | TGCGCCAGCAGCCTATTACTAGCGGGAGATACGCAGTATTTT | CASSLLLAGDTQYF
15 | TRBJ1-1 | TRBD1 | TRBV9 | NA | TGTGCCAGCAGCGTAGGGGCAGGGGGCAGCACTGAAGCTTTCTTT | CASSVGAGGSTEAFF
15 | TRBJ1-5 | NA | TRBV6-5 | NA | TGTGCCACCTCACCTGGGGCCTTTAGCAATCAGCCCCAGCATTTT | CATSPGAFSNQPQHF
14 | TRBJ2-2 | NA | TRBV25-1 | NA | TGTGCCAGCGGTCCTGCGGGAAGGGCCGGGGAGCTGTTTTTT | CASGPAGRAGELFF
11 | TRBJ2-7 | NA | TRBV2 | NA | TGTGCCAGCGGGTCACCAGGCGAGCAGTACTTC | CASGSPGEQYF
15 | TRBJ2-7 | TRBD1 | TRBV5-1 | NA | TGCGCCAGCAGCCTTCCCGGGACAGGGGCCTACGAGCAGTACTTC | CASSLPGTGAYEQYF
19 | TRBJ2-3 | NA | TRBV1 | NA | TGCACCAGCAGCCAAGATAGTTTACGAGTCGGGAGGGCCGCGGATACGCAGTATTTT | CTSSQDSLRVGRAADTQYF
12 | TRBJ1-2 | NA | TRBV28 | NA | TGTGCCAGCAGTTTAAGGGGTATGGGCTACACCTTC | CASSLRGMGYTF
15 | TRBJ2-7 | NA | TRBV5-6 | few | TGTGCCAGCAGCAGATTTGGTGGGGGTTCCTACGAGCAGTACTTC | CASSRFGGGSYEQYF
12 | TRBJ2-7 | NA | TRBV5-1 | NA | TGCGCCAGCAGCCTCCTAGGCTACGAGCAGTACTTC | CASSLLGYEQYF
12 | TRBJ1-2 | NA | TRBV28 | NA | TGTGCCAGCAGTTTAATACCCTATGGCTACACCTTC | CASSLIPYGYTF
13 | TRBJ1-1 | NA | TRBV5-1 | few | TGCGCCAGCAGCACCACTGTGAACACTGAAGCTTTCTTT | CASSTTVNTEAFF
14 | TRBJ1-2 | NA | TRBV4-3 | NA | TGCGCCAGCAGCCAGCGGGCAGTCTCCTATGGCTACACCTTC | CASSQRAVSYGYTF
12 | TRBJ2-7 | NA | TRBV5-4 | NA | TGTGCCAGCAGCACACCGGCAGGGGAGCAGTACTTC | CASSTPAGEQYF
12 | TRBJ2-1 | NA | TRBV5-4 | NA | TGTGCCAGCAGCATACCGACAGAGCAGCAGTTCTTC | CASSIPTEQQFF
14 | TRBJ2-2 | NA | TRBV5-1 | NA | TGCGCCAGCAGCTTGGAACAGATCACCGGGGAGCTGTTTTTT | CASSLEQITGELFF
11 | TRBJ2-7 | NA | TRBV29-1 | NA | TGCAGCGTGGTGGTGGGGTCCAAGCAGTACTTC | CSVVVGSKQYF
14 | TRBJ2-1 | NA | TRBV7-2 | NA | TGTGCCAGCAGCTTAGTAAGCTCCTACAATGAGCAGTTCTTC | CASSLVSSYNEQFF
16 | TRBJ1-1 | NA | TRBV9 | NA | TGTGCCAGCAGCGTAGATAGCGAGGGCATGAACACTGAAGCTTTCTTT | CASSVDSEGMNTEAFF
18 | TRBJ1-5 | NA | TRBV11-3 | NA | TGTGCCAGCAGCACCGTACGGGCAGGGTTGAGTGGCAATCAGCCCCAGCATTTT | CASSTVRAGLSGNQPQHF